Listed below are T cell receptor beta chains from one sample, sequenced in a study of T cell repertoires in cytomegalovirus infection. MiXCR, run by TCRdb on the reads, gives a single entry per CDR3 protein. This repertoire shows more than 500,000 distinct CDR3 sequences, 16% found once; its top ten account for roughly a quarter. Sequenced sample: CD8+ T cells from PBMCs. These receptors were taken from a human donor in good health (CMV status not recorded). Some clones in this sample may be carry-over from other donors' samples. The CDR3 runs from the conserved cysteine through the conserved F or W. Size is stated for part of the rows, as once, few or many counts, or as a class when the clone is expanded.

TRBV4-1	many	CASSLKGGRLAGGHNEQFF
TRBV29-1	few	CSVGASGYGYTF
TRBV6-1	-	CASSPGRFHRGGGASYEQYF
TRBV6-6	few	CASSRGDWTAFF
TRBV5-6	few	CASSLGEWGTEAFF
TRBV13	few	CASSLRAGDTEAFF
TRBV9	few	CASSVGAGQGAAYEQYF
TRBV12-3/TRBV12-4	-	CASRADGIYQPQHF
TRBV13	few	CASSPPIAGVSYNEQFF
TRBV9	-	CASSPREASGKNIQYF
TRBV5-4	-	CASSLVSGRAYEQYF
TRBV6-2/TRBV6-3	many	CASSPARYSEAFF
TRBV7-9	many	CASSPKVIEYGAAWETQYF
TRBV29-1	-	CSVGPVAGGPDTQYF
TRBV12-5	few	CASADSTPDSWVGFNEQFF
TRBV9	few	CASSVGSGANVLTF
TRBV5-1	few	CASSFRGVEGKNIQYF
TRBV28	many	CASTKSGPSSYEQYF
TRBV6-1	-	CASRGRTGRDNSPLHF
TRBV7-9	many	CASSSPSGQGRNYGYTF
TRBV11-2	-	CASSLVTGSETQYF
TRBV4-1	-	CASSHHSGTGEQYF
TRBV28	-	CASSLWGKGDEQYF
TRBV7-2	-	CASSLGGHPLYNDQFF
TRBV5-1	many	CASSSKRTGQHYGYTF
TRBV28	many	CASSLPGLAHNNEQFF
TRBV7-8	many	CASSLVRPGSGGRGETQYF
TRBV5-8	-	CASSLDRGFWNTEAFF
TRBV7-3	many	CASSWGEDDTQYF
TRBV19	few	CASSIDGRANYGYTF
TRBV4-1	-	CASSPLRVKVNEKLFF
TRBV14	few	CASSPGVWQALNTEAFF
TRBV6-5	many	CASSPNGLQGSPLHF
TRBV5-6	many	CASSLADGTAVGQPQHF
TRBV27	many	CASSATSGGAHEQYF
TRBV9	few	CASSVGPGQDEKLFF
TRBV4-1	-	CASSQDRAGDGYTF
TRBV28	many	CASSFSGTVVPKVSYNEQFF
TRBV28	many	CASSLFRGGVRTEAFF
TRBV6-6	many	CASSYSQGTEQYF
TRBV11-2	many	CASSLVFGAQETQYF
TRBV28	-	CASSLSSGGNEQYF
TRBV29-1	few	CSVEPTGGNYGYTF
TRBV2	few	CASSEWDRGQETQYF
TRBV18	-	CASSPPGLAAPYQETQYF
TRBV27	few	CASSFRTSGNTGELFF